The entry below describes one T cell receptor (beta chain). This clonotype was found a few times. It has no known antigen specificity. No qualities accompany the bases; no much larger clone lies one base away. The method was RT-PCR. The listed sequencing device is Illumina HiSeq 2500. TCRdb passed the public sequencing reads through fastp at Q25 and MiXCR, retaining productive beta sequences. Each record represents a unique CDR3 protein, reported with the most common genes and DNA among its rows. This sample lists roughly 550,000 distinct CDR3 sequences; approximately 20% were detected once. Of the sample, 2.8% is held by the ten largest clones. These data belong to a study of response to subunit inactivated influenza vaccine (dated by TCRdb to between 2018 and 2020). Study-level background: The study used deep quantitative T cell receptor repertoire profiling to track responses to a trivalent subunit inactivated influenza vaccine. Overall study outcomes, separate from this receptor: The authors suggested that each seasonal influenza vaccination may recruit only a limited number of new T cells.

The CDR3 runs 16 amino acids, cysteine and phenylalanine included. Just CDR3 DNA is preserved here, 48 bases in frame from base 1. The V end loses 4 bases and the J end loses 3 bases, and a stretch of 18 bases separates them. CDR1 MNHEY and CDR2 SVGEGT are derived from the germline V gene. These data also formed part of another study, on T cells expressing NK-cell markers. The second study also describes: The TCR beta cDNA libraries were made using 5'RACE template switching, a step that added both a universal primer site and unique molecular identifiers. In sorted CD3+CD56+NKG2C+, CD3+CD56+NKG2C- and CD3+CD56-NKG2C+ T-cell subsets from eight donors, TCR beta-chain repertoires were profiled. Seven of the eight sequenced donors were HCMV-seropositive and one was HCMV-seronegative. In several experiments an anti-gammadeltaTCR antibody was added to restrict sorting to alphabetaTCR-expressing T cells. In 5 to 7 donors, the dominant CD3+CD56+NKG2C+ clonotypes were found to rank among the top 10 CD8+ clonotypes and to make up roughly 1.0-7.5% of CD8+ T cells. Those dominant clonotypes were again the most abundant among CD3+CD56-NKG2C+ cells in a handful of donors, at roughly 25-65%. It remained unclear whether the expanded NKG2C-expressing T cell clones were specific for HCMV antigens. Randomly selected healthy volunteers, three men and five women, were used as the eight sequenced donors. HCMV-specific IgG was detected in serum with a commercial ELISA kit to determine HCMV serostatus. Peripheral blood mononuclear cells were isolated from blood by Ficoll density gradient centrifugation. Magnetic immunoseparation with Miltenyi isolation kits was used to isolate CD4+ and CD8+ T cells from PBMC. Priming for cDNA synthesis came from the TCR beta constant segment, and two successive PCR amplification steps followed. The libraries were sequenced on Illumina HiSeq 2000/2500, MiSeq or NextSeq, producing 2 x 150 bp reads. MIGEC was used to demultiplex reads and group reads by UMI, and MiTCR was used to assemble and quantify clonotypes. To exclude erroneous sequences, any TCR cDNA sequence not supported by at least two reads was discarded. The tcR package was used for downstream repertoire analysis, and clonotypes were matched between fractions using CDR3 nucleotide sequence together with V segment. VDJmatch was used to annotate antigen specificity against VDJdb, with one amino acid substitution allowed in CDR3.

This receptor chain uses TRBV6-2 or TRBV6-3 and TRBJ2-5, and TRBD2 may be the D gene, going by 6 matching bases. This TCR was sampled from a man aged 45-65 years who received an inactivated influenza vaccine. Donor details come from another sample of the same person, matched by shared clones. The sample in question was CD4+ T cells sorted from PBMCs, obtained 12 days after vaccination. This receptor has the CDR3 CASSSYREIREETQYF. The DNA reads TGTGCCAGCAGTTCCTACCGGGAGATACGGGAAGAGACCCAGTACTTC.